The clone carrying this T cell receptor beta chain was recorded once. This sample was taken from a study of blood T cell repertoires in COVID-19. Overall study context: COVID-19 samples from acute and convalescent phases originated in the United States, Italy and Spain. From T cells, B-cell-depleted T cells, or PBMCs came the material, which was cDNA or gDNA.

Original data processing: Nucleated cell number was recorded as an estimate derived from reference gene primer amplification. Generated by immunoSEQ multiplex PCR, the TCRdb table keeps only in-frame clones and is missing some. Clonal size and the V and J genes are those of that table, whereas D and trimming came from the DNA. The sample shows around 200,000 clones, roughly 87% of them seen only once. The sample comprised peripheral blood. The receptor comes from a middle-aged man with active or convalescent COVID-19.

The CDR3, as DNA: TGTGCCAGCAGCTTGGCCGTCTCCCGACTTACTGGAAACACCATATATTTT. Protein product: CASSLAVSRLTGNTIYF. This rearrangement joins TRBV5-6 to TRBJ1-3; unclear D gene. Trimming pared 0 bases from V and 2 bases from J, leaving 15 bases between. This CDR3 region has 17 residues. Germline CDR1 reads SGHDT; CDR2 reads YYEEEE.